Below are 18 T cell receptor beta chains sequenced from a single sample in a study of cytomegalovirus exposure and HLA in healthy donors. Amplification used 60 Vbeta primers and 13 Jbeta primers. Sequencing used immunoSEQ multiplex PCR; TCRdb keeps in-frame clones, though not all of them. The data show more than 95,000 clones, 77% seen once. Sequenced: PBMCs. Receptors were obtained from a woman aged 40 to 55 in good health and CMV-seropositive.

In DNA, the CDR3 is TGTGCCAGCAGCTTAATGGGGGGGCCCAGCTCCTACGAGCAGTACTTC. Translation gives CASSLMGGPSSYEQYF. V usage is TRBV7-3 and J usage is TRBJ2-7; D is perhaps TRBD2 (7 bases). CDR3 length: 16 residues. Trimming took off 1 base at V and 0 bases at J, with 13 bases between the two ends. Germline V gives CDR1 SGHTA, CDR2 FQGTGA. Filled out from reference TRBV7-3 and TRBJ2-7, the complete variable domain reads GAGVSQTPSNKVTEKGKYVELRCDPISGHTALYWYRQSLGQGPEFLIYFQGTGAADDSGLPNDRFFAVRPEGSVSTLKIQRTERGDSAVYLCASSLMGGPSSYEQYFGPGTRLTVT.

DNA of the CDR3: TGTGCCAGCAGTGACGGGGCAACTAATGAAAAACTGTTTTTT. It specifies CASSDGATNEKLFF. The J gene is TRBJ1-4, the V gene TRBV2; D unresolved. This CDR3 is built from 14 residues. Germline CDR1 is SNHLY and CDR2 is FYNNEI. The V end lost 3 bases, the J end lost 0 bases, and 5 bases lay between the germline ends.

The CDR3 DNA reads as TGTGCCAGCAGCGTAAAGCAGGGGGCCCCAAATGAGCAGTTCTTC. This gives the protein CASSVKQGAPNEQFF. The V gene is TRBV9, the J gene TRBJ2-1, with 8 bases aligning to TRBD1. Germline V gene data show CDR1 as SGDLS and CDR2 as YYNGEE. The CDR3 has 15 residues. Unmatched junction bases numbered 7, after V lost 1 base and J lost 7 bases. Based on the CDR3 plus reference TRBV9 and TRBJ2-1, the full variable domain is DSGVTQTPKHLITATGQRVTLRCSPRSGDLSVYWYQQSLDQGLQFLIQYYNGEERAKGNILERFSAQQFPDLHSELNLSSLELGDSALYFCASSVKQGAPNEQFFGPGTRLTVL.

This clone was seen once. The chain carries TRBV5-5 and TRBJ2-7; 9 positions agree with TRBD1. Germline V lookup: CDR1 SGHKS, CDR2 YYEKEE (reference sequence). CDR3 size: 15 residues. J gave up 2 bases and V 1 base, and 4 bases lay outside the gene matches. CDR3 nucleotides: TGTGCCAGCAGCTTGCAAGGGACAGGGACCTACGAGCAGTACTTC. Encoded protein: CASSLQGTGTYEQYF.

The V call is TRBV30, the J call TRBJ1-1; D possibly corresponds to TRBD1 (5 bases). The CDR3 totals 13 residues. V dropped 3 bases and J dropped 0 bases, with 8 bases sitting between them. Germline V gene lookup returns CDR1 GTSNPN and CDR2 SVGIG (reference sequence). The CDR3 reads CAWRGGMNTEAFF. The CDR3 coding sequence is TGTGCCTGGAGGGGGGGGATGAACACTGAAGCTTTCTTT.

The V and J genes are TRBV28 and TRBJ2-1, with TRBD2 matching 10 bases. V was pared by 5 bases and J by 5 bases, with 3 bases of the junction left unmatched. CDR3 length: 14 amino acids. Germline CDR1 MDHEN, CDR2 SYDVKM. In DNA form, the CDR3 reads TGTGCCAGCAGTACTAGCGGGAAAAACAATGAGCAGTTCTTC. It codes for CASSTSGKNNEQFF. Complete variable domain (other parts from reference TRBV28 and TRBJ2-1): DVKVTQSSRYLVKRTGEKVFLECVQDMDHENMFWYRQDPGLGLRLIYFSYDVKMKEKGDIPEGYSVSREKKERFSLILESASTNQTSMYLCASSTSGKNNEQFFGPGTRLTVL.

This chain uses TRBV5-1 with TRBJ2-1; TRBD2 aligns across 13 bases. The V gene's germline CDR1 is SGHRS and CDR2 YFSETQ. The CDR3 has 16 amino acids. With 4 bases clipped from V and 8 bases from J, the junction kept 9 bases outside the gene matches. The CDR3: CASSMTGLAGRHEQFF. The DNA of the CDR3 is TGCGCCAGCAGCATGACGGGACTAGCGGGAAGGCATGAGCAGTTCTTC.

This clone is a singleton in its sample. V is TRBV9 and J is TRBJ2-7; 10 bases agree with TRBD2. V shed 0 bases, J shed 6 bases, and the junction held 6 bases outside the gene matches. Germline V gives CDR1 SGDLS, CDR2 YYNGEE. This CDR3 region has 15 residues. In DNA, the CDR3 is TGTGCCAGCAGCGTAGGGACTAGCGGTTGGGTCGAGCAGTACTTC. Its translation is CASSVGTSGWVEQYF.

The chain employs TRBV7-8 and TRBJ1-2; no clear D. This CDR3 region has 13 residues. CDR1 SGHVS and CDR2 FQNEAQ come from the germline V gene. V dropped 5 bases and J dropped 5 bases, with 12 bases sitting between them. CDR3 amino acids: CASSPRDNYGYTF. CDR3 coding DNA: TGTGCCAGCAGCCCGAGAGATAATTATGGCTACACCTTC.

The gene calls are TRBV19 and TRBJ2-7, with TRBD1 as a possible D gene (5 bases). V lost 5 bases and J lost 0, with 11 bases in between. The CDR3 sequence is 14 residues long. Germline V gene data show CDR1 as LNHDA and CDR2 as SQIVND (reference sequence). DNA for the CDR3: TGTGCCAGTAGTCCCCGACAGACCTCCTACGAGCAGTACTTC. It is translated as CASSPRQTSYEQYF.

The chain recombines TRBV7-9 with TRBJ2-3; D may be TRBD1 (5 bases). V shed 1 base and J shed 1 base, with 12 bases lying between them. The CDR3 has 16 residues. Looked up from germline, CDR1 is SEHNR and CDR2 is FQNEAQ (reference sequence). The CDR3 DNA follows: TGTGCCAGCAGCTTAGATGGCGGACAAGGCACAGATACGCAGTATTTT. This gives the protein CASSLDGGQGTDTQYF.

The V gene is TRBV6-1, the J gene TRBJ2-1; 12 nucleotides match TRBD2. Germline loops: CDR1 MNHNS, CDR2 SASEGT. V shed 7 bases, J shed 7 bases, and the junction held 5 bases outside the gene matches. The length of the CDR3 is 14 residues. The CDR3 protein is CASTTSGSKNEQFF. Here the CDR3 DNA reads TGTGCCAGCACGACTAGCGGGAGTAAGAATGAGCAGTTCTTC.

This clone was picked up a small number of times. As DNA, the CDR3 is TGTGCCAGTAGTTTGGGGACAGGACTCTACGAGCAGTACTTC. The encoded protein is CASSLGTGLYEQYF. The V and J genes are TRBV19 and TRBJ2-7; 8 positions match TRBD1. Germline CDR1 LNHDA, CDR2 SQIVND (reference sequence). The CDR3 is 14 residues long. Trimming at V came to 5 bases and at J to 3 bases, leaving 6 bases not matched to a gene.

The table lists this clone with a few counts. V and J are TRBV7-9 and TRBJ1-5; D remains ambiguous. CDR1 SEHNR and CDR2 FQNEAQ come from the germline V gene (reference sequence). The CDR3 loop spans 13 amino acids. V was clipped by 0 bases and J by 5 bases, with 5 bases between them. Written as DNA, the CDR3 is TGTGCCAGCAGCTTAGCCGGGGATCAGCCCCAGCATTTT. Translating it yields CASSLAGDQPQHF. Based on the CDR3 plus reference TRBV7-9 and TRBJ1-5, the full variable domain is DTGVSQNPRHKITKRGQNVTFRCDPISEHNRLYWYRQTLGQGPEFLTYFQNEAQLEKSRLLSDRFSAERPKGSFSTLEIQRTEQGDSAMYLCASSLAGDQPQHFGDGTRLSIL.

The rearrangement joins TRBV30 to TRBJ2-1; 13 nucleotides match TRBD2. Germline CDR1 is GTSNPN and CDR2 is SVGIG (reference sequence). The CDR3 is made up of 14 amino acids. Unmatched junction bases numbered 5, after V lost 5 bases and J lost 7 bases. CDR3: CAWEPGLAGNEQFF. CDR3 in DNA: TGTGCCTGGGAACCGGGACTAGCGGGGAATGAGCAGTTCTTC.

The V and J genes are TRBV5-5 and TRBJ2-1; TRBD2 matches at 8 bases. V lost 4 bases, J lost 4 bases, and 16 bases stayed unmatched. CDR1 SGHKS and CDR2 YYEKEE come from the germline V gene (reference sequence). This CDR3 has 18 residues. The CDR3, as DNA: TGTGCCAGCAGCCCCAACGACGGGAGGGCCCCCGCATACAATGAGCAGTTCTTC. Translating gives CASSPNDGRAPAYNEQFF.

CDR3 region: CASSLGATAYGYTF. The CDR3 DNA is TGTGCCAGCAGCTTGGGGGCGACGGCTTATGGCTACACCTTC. This chain connects TRBV7-9 to TRBJ1-2; tentatively, D is TRBD1 (6 bases). The V and J ends lost 3 bases and 5 bases respectively, with 13 bases between them. CDR3 length: 14 residues. CDR1 and CDR2 (germline): SEHNR, FQNEAQ (reference sequence).

The sample holds a few counts of this clone. The genes are TRBV30 and TRBJ2-1; 13 bases agree with TRBD2. The CDR3 is 13 residues long. V trimming: 4 bases; J trimming: 14 bases; junction bases outside the gene matches: 8. From germline, CDR1 is GTSNPN and CDR2 SVGIG (reference sequence). The CDR3 nucleotides are TGTGCCTGGAAGACTAGCGGGAGGCCTTTTAAGTTCTTC. Amino acid sequence: CAWKTSGRPFKFF. The variable domain in full, completed from reference TRBV30 and TRBJ2-1, reads SQTIHQWPATLVQPVGSPLSLECTVEGTSNPNLYWYRQAAGRGLQLLFYSVGIGQISSEVPQNLSASRPQDRQFILSSKKLLLSDSGFYLCAWKTSGRPFKFFGPGTRLTVL.